The following is a T cell receptor beta chain sequence with its context. Authors' processing steps: The authors estimated nucleated cell counts from reference gene primer amplification. Libraries were prepared by immunoSEQ multiplex PCR; TCRdb keeps only in-frame clonotypes and omits some of them. Clone size and V and J calls were adopted from that table, with D and trimming inferred from the DNA. Counted here are 90,000 to 150,000 clones, approximately 80% occurring once; the ten biggest clones make up 8.5% to 12%. The data stem from a study of blood T cell repertoires in COVID-19. Study information: Researchers got acute and convalescent COVID-19 samples from the United States, Italy and Spain. PBMCs, B-cell-depleted T cells, or T cells were the source of the cDNA or gDNA that made up the material.

Germline V CDR1 and CDR2: SGDLS, YYNGEE. The length of the CDR3 is 16 residues. The V end lost 4 bases, the J end lost 4 bases, and 20 bases lay between the germline ends. Sequencing input: peripheral blood. The rearrangement joins TRBV9 to TRBJ1-2; maybe TRBD1 (5 bases). This TCR was sampled from a human donor in a cohort sampled during active COVID-19. The DNA for the CDR3 is TGTGCCAGCAGCCGCCTTCCGGGGGGGGTCACCTATGGCTACACCTTC. This encodes CASSRLPGGVTYGYTF.